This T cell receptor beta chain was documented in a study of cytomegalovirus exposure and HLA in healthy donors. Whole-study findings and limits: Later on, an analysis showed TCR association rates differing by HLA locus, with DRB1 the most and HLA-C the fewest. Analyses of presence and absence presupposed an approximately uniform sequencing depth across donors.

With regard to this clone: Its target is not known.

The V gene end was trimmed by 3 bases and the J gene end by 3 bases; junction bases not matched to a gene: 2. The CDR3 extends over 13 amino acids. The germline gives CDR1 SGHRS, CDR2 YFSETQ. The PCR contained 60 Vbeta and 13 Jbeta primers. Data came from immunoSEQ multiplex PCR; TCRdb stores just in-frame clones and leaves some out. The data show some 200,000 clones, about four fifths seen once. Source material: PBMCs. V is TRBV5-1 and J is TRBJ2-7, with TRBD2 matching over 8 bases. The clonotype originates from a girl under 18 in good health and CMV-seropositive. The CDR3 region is CASSSGLDYEQYF. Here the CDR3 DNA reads TGCGCCAGCAGCTCGGGACTAGACTACGAGCAGTACTTC.